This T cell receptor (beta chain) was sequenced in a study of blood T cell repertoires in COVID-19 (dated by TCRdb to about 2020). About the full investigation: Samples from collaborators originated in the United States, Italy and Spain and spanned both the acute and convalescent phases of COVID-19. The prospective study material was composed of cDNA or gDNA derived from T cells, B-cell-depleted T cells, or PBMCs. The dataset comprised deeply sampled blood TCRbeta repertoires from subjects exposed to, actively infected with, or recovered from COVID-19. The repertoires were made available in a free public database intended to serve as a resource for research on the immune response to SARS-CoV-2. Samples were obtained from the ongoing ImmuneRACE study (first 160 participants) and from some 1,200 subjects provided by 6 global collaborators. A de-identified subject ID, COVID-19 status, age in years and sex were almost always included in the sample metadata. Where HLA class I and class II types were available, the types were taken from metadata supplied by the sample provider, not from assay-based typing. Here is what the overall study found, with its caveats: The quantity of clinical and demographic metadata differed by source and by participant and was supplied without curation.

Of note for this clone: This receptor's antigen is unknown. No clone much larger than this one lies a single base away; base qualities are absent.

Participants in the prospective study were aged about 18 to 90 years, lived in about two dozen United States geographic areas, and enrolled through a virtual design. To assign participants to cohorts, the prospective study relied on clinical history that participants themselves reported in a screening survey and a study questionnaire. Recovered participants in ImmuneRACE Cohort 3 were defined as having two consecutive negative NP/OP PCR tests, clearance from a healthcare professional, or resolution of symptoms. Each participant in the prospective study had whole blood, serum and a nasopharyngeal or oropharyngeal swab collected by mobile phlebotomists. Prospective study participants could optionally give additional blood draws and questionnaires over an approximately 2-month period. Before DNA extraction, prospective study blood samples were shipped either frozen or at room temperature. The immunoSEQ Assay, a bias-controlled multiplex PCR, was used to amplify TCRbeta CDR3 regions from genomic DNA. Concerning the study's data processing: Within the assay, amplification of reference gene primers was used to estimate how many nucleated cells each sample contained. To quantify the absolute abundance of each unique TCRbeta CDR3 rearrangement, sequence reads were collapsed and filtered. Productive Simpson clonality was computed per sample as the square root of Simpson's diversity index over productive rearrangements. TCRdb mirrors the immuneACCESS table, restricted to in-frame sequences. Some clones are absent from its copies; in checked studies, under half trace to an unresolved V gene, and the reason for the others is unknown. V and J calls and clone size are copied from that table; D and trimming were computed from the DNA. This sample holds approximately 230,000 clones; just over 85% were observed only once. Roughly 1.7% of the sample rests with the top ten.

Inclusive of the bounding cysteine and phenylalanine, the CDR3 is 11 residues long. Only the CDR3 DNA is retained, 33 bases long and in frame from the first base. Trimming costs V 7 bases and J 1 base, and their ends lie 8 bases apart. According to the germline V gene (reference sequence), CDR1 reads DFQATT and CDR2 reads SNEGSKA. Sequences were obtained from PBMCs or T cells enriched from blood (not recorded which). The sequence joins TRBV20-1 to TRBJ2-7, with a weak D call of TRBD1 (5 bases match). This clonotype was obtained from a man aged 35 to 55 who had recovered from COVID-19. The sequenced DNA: TGCAGTGAGCAGGGATCCTACGAGCAGTACTTC. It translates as CSEQGSYEQYF.